Shown below are 8 T cell receptor beta chains from a single sample sequenced in a study of blood T cell repertoires in COVID-19. Assay used: immunoSEQ multiplex PCR; TCRdb lists only in-frame clones, some missing. Here the sample spans about 220,000 clones, 82% being singletons. The specimen was peripheral blood. These receptors were collected from a woman in her 70s with COVID-19, enrolled during active disease.

The chain uses TRBV5-1 and TRBJ2-5; a possible D gene is TRBD1 (5 bases). V dropped 1 base and J dropped 5 bases, with 18 bases sitting between them. There are 16 residues in the CDR3. Germline V CDR1 and CDR2: SGHRS, YFSETQ. The CDR3 is CASSLSRGASGETQYF. The CDR3 DNA reads TGCGCCAGCAGCTTGTCCCGTGGGGCCTCGGGTGAGACCCAGTACTTC.

This chain uses TRBV19 with TRBJ2-5, with 8 bases aligning to TRBD1. The germline V gene encodes CDR1 LNHDA and CDR2 SQIVND (reference sequence). V was pared by 2 bases and J by 4 bases, with 6 bases of the junction left unmatched. The CDR3 length is 15 residues. The DNA for the CDR3 is TGTGCCAGTAGTATATCAGGCAGGGGGCGAGAGACCCAGTACTTC. Amino acid sequence: CASSISGRGRETQYF.

The chain employs TRBV2 and TRBJ2-7; D not resolved. The CDR3 extends over 12 amino acids. Looked up from germline, CDR1 is SNHLY and CDR2 is FYNNEI. V lost 8 bases and J lost 0, with 8 bases in between. CDR3: CASRVSSYEQYF. CDR3 DNA sequence: TGTGCCAGCCGCGTAAGCTCCTACGAGCAGTACTTC. Full variable domain (missing parts from reference TRBV2 and TRBJ2-7): EPEVTQTPSHQVTQMGQEVILRCVPISNHLYFYWYRQILGQKVEFLVSFYNNEISEKSEIFDDQFSVERPDGSNFTLKIRSTKLEDSAMYFCASRVSSYEQYFGPGTRLTVT.

This clone came up a few times. J is TRBJ2-2 and V is TRBV19; a weak D match, TRBD2 (5 bases). The germline V gene has CDR1 LNHDA and CDR2 SQIVND (reference sequence). V was shortened by 4 bases and J by 6 bases, with 15 bases between the two germline ends. The CDR3 has 15 residues. This CDR3 is CASSTLRGAAGELFF. CDR3 coding DNA: TGTGCCAGTAGTACCCTCCGGGGTGCTGCCGGGGAGCTGTTTTTT. Variable domain in full (rest from reference TRBV19 and TRBJ2-2): DGGITQSPKYLFRKEGQNVTLSCEQNLNHDAMYWYRQDPGQGLRLIYYSQIVNDFQKGDIAEGYSVSREKKESFPLTVTSAQKNPTAFYLCASSTLRGAAGELFFGEGSRLTVL.

This clone was picked up a small number of times. The J gene is TRBJ2-7, the V gene TRBV10-3; 10 positions match TRBD1. The CDR3 has 14 amino acids. Germline CDR1 ENHRY, CDR2 SYGVKD. V shed 6 bases, J shed 3 bases, and the junction held 5 bases outside the gene matches. The chain's CDR3 is CAISGTGVFYEQYF. CDR3 coding DNA: TGTGCCATCAGCGGGACAGGGGTATTCTACGAGCAGTACTTC.

The CDR3 DNA reads as TGTGCCAGTAGTATTAGAGGGAGCTCTGGGGCCAACGTCCTGACTTTC. Protein product: CASSIRGSSGANVLTF. The chain couples TRBV19 to TRBJ2-6; a weak D match, TRBD2 (5 bases). The CDR3 has 16 residues. V was clipped by 3 bases and J by 0 bases, with 9 bases between them. The germline V gene encodes CDR1 LNHDA and CDR2 SQIVND (reference sequence).

CDR3 sequence reads: CASSPGEYITDTQYF. The CDR3 region has the DNA TGTGCCAGCAGCCCGGGAGAATATATCACAGATACGCAGTATTTT. The chain couples TRBV5-4 to TRBJ2-3; a weak D match, TRBD2 (6 bases). In germline, CDR1 is SGHNT, CDR2 YYREEE (reference sequence). The CDR3 loop spans 15 amino acids. Trimming left V 4 bases short and J 2 bases short, with 14 bases between.

The rearrangement joins TRBV5-1 to TRBJ2-2, with 7 bases matching TRBD1. Germline V gene sequence: CDR1 SGHRS, CDR2 YFSETQ. V lost 4 bases and J lost 4; bases outside the gene matches: 4. The CDR3 loop spans 14 amino acids. For the CDR3, the DNA is TGCGCCAGCAGCGTGGGACAGCCCACCGGGGAGCTGTTTTTT. Translating gives CASSVGQPTGELFF.